Shown below are 27 T cell receptor beta chains from a single sample sequenced in a study of T cell responses to AZD1222 COVID-19 vaccine (dated by TCRdb to 2020 to 2023). This specimen's time point label, interpreted: about 28 days (+/-7) after the second vaccine dose. Receptor amplification or capture employed the immunoSEQ multiplex PCR assay. Entries here come from immuneACCESS through TCRdb and include only in-frame sequences with V and J called. Some clones fail to appear in such tables; in the studies checked, an unresolved V gene covers under half of the shortfall, and the cause of the remainder is unknown. The sample records around 110,000 clones, about 92% of which are singletons. The ten largest clones add up to approximately 8% of the sample. The source material was peripheral blood, sampled 28 days after the second AZD1222 dose. These receptors were taken from an adult who received the AZD1222 COVID-19 vaccine.

The chain combines TRBV27 with TRBJ1-2; tentative D call: TRBD1 (5 bases). Germline V CDR1 and CDR2: MNHEY, SMNVEV (reference sequence). This CDR3 is 15 amino acids long. V gave up 6 bases and J gave up 3 bases, with 17 bases separating them. The CDR3: CASSPAIDRHYGYTF. CDR3 nucleotides: TGTGCCAGCAGCCCTGCAATAGACAGACACTATGGCTACACCTTC.

About this clone itself: A read error may account for a junction end that differs from germline. The V gene is TRBV6-1, the J gene TRBJ2-7; TRBD2 agrees at 14 bases. This CDR3 has 16 residues. Per germline, CDR1 MNHNS and CDR2 SASEGT. CDR3 nucleotides: TGTGCCAGCAGGGAAGGACTAGCGGGGGGCTCCTACGAGCAGTACTTC. Translation gives CASREGLAGGSYEQYF.

This chain uses TRBV6-5 with TRBJ2-7, with 9 bases fitting TRBD1. J was trimmed by 0 bases and V by 8 bases; bases with no gene match: 8. This CDR3 comprises 15 residues. CDR1 and CDR2 from the germline V gene are MNHEY and SVGAGI. CDR3 DNA: TGTGCCAGCTACGACAGGGGGAGGAGCTCCTACGAGCAGTACTTC. It yields the protein CASYDRGRSSYEQYF.

The chain links TRBV15 to TRBJ1-6, with D uncertain. V was clipped by 0 bases and J by 7 bases, with 7 bases between them. Germline assignment: CDR1 LNHNV and CDR2 YYDKDF (reference sequence). The CDR3 covers 14 residues. In DNA, the CDR3 is TGTGCCACCAGCAGAGACCTAGCGAATTCACCCCTCCACTTT. The encoded protein is CATSRDLANSPLHF. Full variable domain (missing parts from reference TRBV15 and TRBJ1-6): DAMVIQNPRYQVTQFGKPVTLSCSQTLNHNVMYWYQQKSSQAPKLLFHYYDKDFNNEADTPDNFQSRRPNTSFCFLDIRSPGLGDTAMYLCATSRDLANSPLHFGNGTRLTVT.

The chain uses TRBV10-3 and TRBJ1-6; D remains ambiguous. Germline CDR1 reads ENHRY; CDR2 reads SYGVKD. The CDR3 covers 13 residues. Trimming took 2 bases from V and 6 from J, leaving 5 bases between them. The CDR3 region is CAISETFNSPLHF. The DNA of the CDR3 is TGTGCCATCAGTGAGACTTTTAATTCACCCCTCCACTTT.

This clone was recorded only once. The chain employs TRBV4-1 and TRBJ2-7, with 9 nucleotides matching TRBD2. The V segment lost 3 bases and the J segment 2 bases; nucleotides outside the gene matches: 2. CDR3 length: 14 residues. Germline values: CDR1 MGHRA, CDR2 YSYEKL. CDR3 sequence: CASSHASGAYEQYF. The CDR3 DNA reads as TGCGCCAGCAGCCATGCTAGCGGGGCCTACGAGCAGTACTTC.

This clone occurred once. The rearrangement links TRBV12-3 or TRBV12-4 to TRBJ2-3; D unresolved. This CDR3 has 12 amino acids. Deletions cut 5 bases from V and 10 bases from J, with 13 bases between. The CDR3 DNA follows: TGTGCCAGCAGTCCACGCCTCAGGCCGCAGTATTTT. It codes for CASSPRLRPQYF.

This rearrangement joins TRBV11-2 to TRBJ2-3, with D perhaps TRBD2 (5 bases). In germline, CDR1 is SGHAT, CDR2 FQNNGV. This CDR3 contains 14 residues. V lost 1 base and J 8 bases, leaving 13 bases between the germline ends. DNA for the CDR3: TGTGCCAGCAGCTTAGTGGCCGGGGATCGTACGCAGTATTTT. This sequence encodes CASSLVAGDRTQYF.

In nucleotides, the CDR3 is TGTGCCAGTAGTATAGACCGACCGTTTAACACTGAAGCTTTCTTT. The encoded protein is CASSIDRPFNTEAFF. The chain has TRBV19 and TRBJ1-1; D remains ambiguous. Germline CDR1 reads LNHDA; CDR2 reads SQIVND (reference sequence). V lost 0 bases and J lost 2, with 10 bases in between. The CDR3 runs 15 residues.

The V and J genes are TRBV14 and TRBJ1-1; weak D call: TRBD1 (5 bases). Trimming left V 1 base short and J 4 bases short, with 13 bases between. Germline assignment: CDR1 SGHDN and CDR2 FVKESK. The CDR3 has 15 residues. CDR3 sequence: CASSQGGGFSTEAFF. The CDR3 DNA reads TGTGCCAGCAGCCAAGGGGGGGGGTTTAGCACTGAAGCTTTCTTT.

The gene calls are TRBV7-3 and TRBJ2-3; 7 bases map to TRBD2. The CDR3 covers 14 residues. The germline gives CDR1 SGHTA, CDR2 FQGTGA. With 5 bases clipped from V and 4 bases from J, the junction kept 6 bases outside the gene matches. The CDR3 DNA reads as TGTGCCAGCAGCCCGGACCGGGGGGCAGATACGCAGTATTTT. It codes for CASSPDRGADTQYF.

The V call is TRBV3-1 (or the pseudogene TRBV3-2), the J call TRBJ2-4; D perhaps matches TRBD2 (5 bases). Looked up from germline, CDR1 is LGHDT and CDR2 is YNNKEL (reference sequence). The CDR3 runs 14 residues. Trimming took off 0 bases at V and 10 bases at J, with 13 bases between the two ends. The CDR3 coding sequence is TGTGCCAGCAGCCAAGACTCCGGGATCTTAATTCAGTACTTC. This gives the protein CASSQDSGILIQYF.

CDR3 nucleotide sequence: TGTGCCAGCACCAACACAGATACGCAGTATTTT. Its protein is CASTNTDTQYF. The V and J genes are TRBV12-3 or TRBV12-4 and TRBJ2-3; D ambiguous. This CDR3 has 11 amino acids. V dropped 7 bases and J dropped 2 bases, with 4 bases sitting between them.

The J gene is TRBJ2-1, the V gene TRBV7-6; TRBD2 agrees at 8 bases. V trimming: 3 bases; J trimming: 2 bases; junction bases outside the gene matches: 3. The CDR3 sequence is 15 residues long. CDR1 is SGHVS and CDR2 is FNYEAQ in the germline V gene. CDR3 sequence reads: CASSFDGGAYNEQFF. The CDR3 nucleotides are TGTGCCAGCAGCTTTGACGGGGGGGCCTACAATGAGCAGTTCTTC.

This chain joins TRBV11-3 and TRBJ1-1; D unclear. The CDR3 contains 13 residues. The V gene lost 4 bases and the J gene lost 4 bases, with 10 bases spanning the gap. The germline V gene has CDR1 SGHNT and CDR2 YENEEA. DNA of the CDR3: TGTGCCAGCAGCTCCCGGGTGGGCACTGAAGCTTTCTTT. Translation gives CASSSRVGTEAFF. Drawing the rest from reference TRBV11-3 and TRBJ1-1, the complete variable domain is EAGVVQSPRYKIIEKKQPVAFWCNPISGHNTLYWYLQNLGQGPELLIRYENEEAVDDSQLPKDRFSAERLKGVDSTLKIQPAELGDSAVYLCASSSRVGTEAFFGQGTRLTVV.

The rearrangement joins TRBV6-2 or TRBV6-3 to TRBJ1-2; unclear D gene. CDR3 length: 15 residues. V was trimmed by 0 bases and J by 3 bases, leaving 11 bases between them. In germline, CDR1 is MNHEY, CDR2 SVGEGT. The CDR3 DNA is TGTGCCAGCAGTTACTCGAAGCTGGGAGACTATGGCTACACCTTC. Its protein is CASSYSKLGDYGYTF.

This clone showed up just once. The CDR3 loop reads CASSLVAGGLTDTQYF. CDR3 in DNA: TGCGCCAGCAGCTTGGTTGCAGGGGGCCTCACAGATACGCAGTATTTT. The chain recombines TRBV5-1 with TRBJ2-3; TRBD1 matches 8 bases. The length of the CDR3 is 16 residues. Germline V gives CDR1 SGHRS, CDR2 YFSETQ. The trim removed 0 bases at V and 2 bases at J, leaving 5 bases unmatched. The full variable domain, with the rest looked up from reference TRBV5-1 and TRBJ2-3, is KAGVTQTPRYLIKTRGQQVTLSCSPISGHRSVSWYQQTPGQGLQFLFEYFSETQRNKGNFPGRFSGRQFSNSRSEMNVSTLELGDSALYLCASSLVAGGLTDTQYFGPGTRLTVL.

The V and J genes are TRBV5-1 and TRBJ1-1, with no clear D. With 4 bases removed from V and 0 bases from J, the gap between germline ends came to 10 bases. Germline CDR1 is SGHRS and CDR2 is YFSETQ. The CDR3 covers 14 residues. The CDR3 sequence is CASSKDPLNTEAFF. CDR3 bases: TGCGCCAGCAGCAAAGACCCCCTGAACACTGAAGCTTTCTTT.

The rearrangement joins TRBV30 to TRBJ1-4; 7 bases match TRBD1. CDR3 length equals 15 residues. From germline, CDR1 is GTSNPN and CDR2 SVGIG (reference sequence). The V segment lost 2 bases and the J segment 2 bases; nucleotides outside the gene matches: 5. The CDR3 is CAWSFQGGTNEKLFF. In DNA form, the CDR3 reads TGTGCCTGGAGTTTTCAGGGGGGGACTAATGAAAAACTGTTTTTT. Looking up the rest from reference TRBV30 and TRBJ1-4 gives the full variable domain: SQTIHQWPATLVQPVGSPLSLECTVEGTSNPNLYWYRQAAGRGLQLLFYSVGIGQISSEVPQNLSASRPQDRQFILSSKKLLLSDSGFYLCAWSFQGGTNEKLFFGSGTQLSVL.

The chain links TRBV18 to TRBJ2-3, with D maybe TRBD2 (6 bases). The CDR3 sequence is 13 residues long. From germline, CDR1 is KGHSH and CDR2 LQKENI. Trimming took 2 bases from V and 11 from J, leaving 14 bases between them. CDR3 protein: CASSPEVGGQQYF. CDR3 sequence (DNA): TGTGCCAGCTCACCAGAGGTGGGAGGACAGCAGTATTTT.

Written as DNA, the CDR3 is TGCGCCAGCAGTGTATGGAGACGGGCAGGTGGCTACACCTTC. As protein: CASSVWRRAGGYTF. J is TRBJ1-2 and V is TRBV10-2, with no clear D. Germline V gene sequence: CDR1 WSHSY, CDR2 SAAADI. Trimming cost V 4 bases and J 7 bases, with 16 bases left between them. The length of the CDR3 is 14 residues.

V and J are TRBV5-1 and TRBJ2-7, with a weak D call TRBD2 (6 bases). Germline CDR1 SGHRS, CDR2 YFSETQ. Trimming took 4 bases from V and 7 from J, leaving 21 bases between them. The CDR3 totals 15 residues. The CDR3 loop reads CASSPGTGEAREQYF. The CDR3, as DNA: TGCGCCAGCAGCCCCGGTACGGGGGAGGCTCGGGAGCAGTACTTC.

The J gene is TRBJ1-5, the V gene TRBV7-9, with 8 bases identical to TRBD1. The CDR3 runs to 16 residues. The junction had 9 bases not matched to a gene; V was cut back by 5 bases and J by 3 bases. Germline V gene data show CDR1 as SEHNR and CDR2 as FQNEAQ (reference sequence). The CDR3 here is CASSPSDRAPNQPQHF. The DNA of the CDR3 is TGTGCCAGCAGCCCTTCGGACAGGGCCCCCAATCAGCCCCAGCATTTT.

Written as DNA, the CDR3 is TGCGCCAGCAGCAACCCCGCGACAGGTGCTGAAAAACTGTTTTTT. This codes for CASSNPATGAEKLFF. The chain employs TRBV5-1 and TRBJ1-4; D is possibly TRBD1 (6 bases). Germline CDR1 SGHRS, CDR2 YFSETQ. Trimming removed 4 bases from V and 7 bases from J, with 17 bases in between. The CDR3 runs 15 residues.

The chain couples TRBV7-9 to TRBJ2-2, with 8 bases fitting TRBD1. The CDR3 runs to 17 residues. Germline V CDR1 and CDR2: SEHNR, FQNEAQ (reference sequence). The trim removed 5 bases at V and 5 bases at J, leaving 13 bases unmatched. Written as DNA, the CDR3 is TGTGCCAGCAGCCTTTCTCGAGGACAGGGAAGAACCGGGGAGCTGTTTTTT. It encodes CASSLSRGQGRTGELFF.

The chain combines TRBV5-1 with TRBJ2-3; no clear D. The V end was cut by 1 base, the J end by 2 bases, with 5 bases between. This CDR3 is 13 amino acids long. Germline CDR1 SGHRS, CDR2 YFSETQ. The CDR3 nucleotides are TGCGCCAGCAGCTTGTCCCCCACAGATACGCAGTATTTT. Its protein product is CASSLSPTDTQYF.

The V and J genes are TRBV6-5 and TRBJ2-5; D gene ambiguous. Germline V gene data show CDR1 as MNHEY and CDR2 as SVGAGI. V was cut by 0 bases and J by 1 base, with 6 bases left in between. CDR3 length: 14 residues. The CDR3 DNA reads as TGTGCCAGCAGTTACTCTGGCACCCAAGAGACCCAGTACTTC. It codes for CASSYSGTQETQYF.